The T cell receptor beta chain described here comes from a study of T-cell reconstitution after alpha-beta-depleted transplantation in children. V lost 8 bases to trimming and J lost 2 bases; unmatched junction nucleotides: 3. The CDR3 has 14 residues. Germline CDR1 MGHDK, CDR2 SYGVNS. Unique molecular identifiers were incorporated when the TCRbeta library was constructed. TCRdb independently ran MiXCR on the PCR reads; one entry per CDR3 protein. The sample carries around 76,000 distinct CDR3 sequences, around 18% recorded once. The study's findings and limits: Alpha-beta T cells about two months after transplant reportedly derived from several hundred expanded graft clones. The origin of high day-60 TCRbeta diversity in some patients lay in surviving recipient T cells and thymic progenitors. A year had passed since transplant, and T-cell counts and diversity by then came mostly from newly produced T cells.

With respect to this clonotype: What it binds is not known.

The sequence derives from a male patient between 2 and 15 years old who had a stem cell transplant for acute lymphoblastic leukemia, so the T cells may come from the graft donor. The source was PBMCs, mostly from graft donor cells, collected 360 days after TCRalphabeta/CD19-depleted stem cell transplant. This sequence joins TRBV25-1 and TRBJ2-1; 10 bases are shared with TRBD2. CDR3 coding DNA: TGTGCCAGCGAACTAGCGGGGCCCTACAATGAGCAGTTCTTC. The encoded protein is CASELAGPYNEQFF.